This TCR beta chain was captured by sequencing in a study of cytomegalovirus exposure and HLA in healthy donors. Findings of the study overall: Listed as cytomegalovirus-associated were over 150 TCR beta chains. Presence/absence analysis assumed near-uniform sequencing depth across donors.

The PCR had 60 Vbeta and 13 Jbeta primers. Authors' methods: It was a later analysis that counted tens of millions of unique TCR beta chains, of which around 11 million were shared. Method: immunoSEQ multiplex PCR; TCRdb's copy keeps in-frame clones and lacks some. V and J calls and clone size are as listed in that table; D and trimming were resolved from the DNA. The table shows 100,000 to 150,000 clones, with roughly 84% occurring only once. About this clone: Its antigen is unknown.

V trimming: 1 base; J trimming: 2 bases; junction bases outside the gene matches: 7. The CDR3 spans 18 residues. Germline V gene data show CDR1 as SGHTA and CDR2 as FQGTGA. This receptor was taken from a woman under 30 in good health and CMV-seropositive. Sequencing used PBMCs. This chain uses TRBV7-3 with TRBJ2-3; 12 nucleotides line up with TRBD2. CDR3 amino acids: CASSLSPTSGGLTDTQYF. The CDR3 DNA reads as TGTGCCAGCAGCTTAAGTCCTACTAGCGGGGGGCTCACAGATACGCAGTATTTT.